The 10 T cell receptor beta chains below were found in one sample sequenced in a study of blood T cells in healthy people across ages (dated by TCRdb to between 2014 and 2017). Receptor libraries were prepared by 5' RACE. The sequencing machine was an Illumina HiSeq 2500. A second PCR of about 6 to 11 cycles was run with a J-beta primer mix and a sample-barcoded 5' primer. Using fastp at Q25 and MiXCR, TCRdb reprocessed the public reads and kept productive beta chains. Here each entry gathers all rows of one CDR3 protein and keeps the most common genes and DNA. This sample has about 1.6 million distinct CDR3 sequences in its table, and about 35% of those were observed once. 11% of the sample is held by the ten biggest clonotypes. The sequencing sample was made of blood. These receptors were obtained from a woman aged 25 to 39 in good health.

This clonotype was found a few times. The V call is TRBV7-2, the J call TRBJ2-1; tentatively, D is TRBD2 (6 bases). Germline V lookup: CDR1 SGHTA, CDR2 FQGNSA. The V end was cut by 1 base, the J end by 6 bases, with 13 bases between. The CDR3 runs 15 residues. The chain's CDR3 is CASSLGGAQSNEQFF. CDR3 coding DNA: TGTGCCAGCAGCTTAGGCGGGGCGCAGTCCAATGAGCAGTTCTTC.

The chain couples TRBV6-1 to TRBJ2-3, with D possibly matching TRBD1 (5 bases). Per the germline V gene, CDR1 is MNHNS and CDR2 is SASEGT. The CDR3 loop spans 16 amino acids. V shed 3 bases and J shed 1 base, with 14 bases lying between them. For the CDR3, the DNA is TGTGCCAGCAGTGATAGGGGTCCTGCTGGCACAGATACGCAGTATTTT. It is translated as CASSDRGPAGTDTQYF.

This CDR3 reads CSVGPGTVGEQYF. CDR3 coding DNA: TGCAGCGTTGGACCGGGGACAGTGGGGGAGCAGTACTTC. V usage is TRBV29-1 and J usage is TRBJ2-7, with 7 positions matching TRBD1. The ends lost 4 bases at V and 7 bases at J; junction bases unmatched: 10. The CDR3 is 13 residues long. Germline CDR1 is SQVTM and CDR2 is ANQGSEA.

For this clonotype: This may be a read error, as it is one base from a much larger clone. The genes are TRBV7-8 and TRBJ2-3; D gene ambiguous. The CDR3 contains 13 residues. The germline gives CDR1 SGHVS, CDR2 FQNEAQ. Here the CDR3 reads CTSSLGLSDTQYF. The CDR3 DNA reads as TGTACCAGCAGCTTAGGTCTTTCAGATACGCAGTATTTT.

This clonotype was seen a few times. This rearrangement joins TRBV6-1 to TRBJ1-2; weak D call: TRBD1 (5 bases). The CDR3 totals 17 residues. Germline-derived CDR1 and CDR2 are MNHNS and SASEGT. Between the trimmed V and J ends, which lost 4 bases and 6 bases, there was a span of 24 bases. CDR3 sequence: CASSVRDAFRRGDGYTF. As DNA, the CDR3 is TGTGCCAGCAGTGTCCGGGACGCCTTCCGAAGGGGCGATGGCTACACCTTC.

This chain links TRBV2 with TRBJ1-1, with D unresolved. V was pared by 6 bases and J by 8 bases, with 19 bases between. The germline V gene encodes CDR1 SNHLY and CDR2 FYNNEI. This CDR3 has 14 residues. Written as DNA, the CDR3 is TGTGCCAGCAGATTTTTATTCGGGGATGGGGAAGCTTTCTTT. Translating it yields CASRFLFGDGEAFF.

The chain recombines TRBV2 with TRBJ1-5; D uncertain. The CDR3 contains 14 residues. CDR1 and CDR2 (germline): SNHLY, FYNNEI. V lost 3 bases to trimming and J lost 3 bases, with 9 bases between them. The CDR3 DNA follows: TGTGCCAGCAGTGATAGTTCACTCAATCAGCCCCAGCATTTT. Its protein product is CASSDSSLNQPQHF.

CDR3 DNA sequence: TGTGCCAGCAGCGTCCAGACAGGGACTGGAAACACCATATATTTT. It codes for CASSVQTGTGNTIYF. The gene calls are TRBV9 and TRBJ1-3; 7 bases are a match to TRBD1. There are 15 residues in the CDR3. V lost 2 bases, J lost 2 bases, and 4 bases stayed unmatched. Germline CDR1 is SGDLS and CDR2 is YYNGEE. Filled out from reference TRBV9 and TRBJ1-3, the complete variable domain reads DSGVTQTPKHLITATGQRVTLRCSPRSGDLSVYWYQQSLDQGLQFLIQYYNGEERAKGNILERFSAQQFPDLHSELNLSSLELGDSALYFCASSVQTGTGNTIYFGEGSWLTVV.

The J gene is TRBJ2-5, the V gene TRBV5-1; possibly TRBD2 for D (5 bases). This CDR3 region has 16 residues. CDR1 SGHRS and CDR2 YFSETQ come from the germline V gene. Trimming shortened V by 5 bases and J by 2 bases, and 19 bases separated the two germline ends. The DNA for the CDR3 is TGCGCCAGCAGACCTGGACTCTCTACCGGTCAAGAGACCCAGTACTTC. It codes for CASRPGLSTGQETQYF.

This clonotype was seen more than once but under ten times. A much bigger clone sits one base away, suggesting this may be a read error. The chain uses TRBV3-1 and TRBJ2-7; D gene ambiguous. This CDR3 is built from 12 residues. The germline V gene encodes CDR1 LGHDT and CDR2 YNNKEL (reference sequence). The CDR3 DNA reads as TGTGCCAGCGGCCAATCCCAGTACGAGCAGTACTTC. Translation: CASGQSQYEQYF.